Presented here are 31 T cell receptor beta chains from one specimen sequenced in a study of blood T cell repertoires in COVID-19. The assay was immunoSEQ multiplex PCR, and TCRdb's table has in-frame clones only and misses some. This sample has a few hundred thousand clones; around 90% occur once, and the top ten carry about 1%. The sequenced sample consisted of peripheral blood. The receptors originated from a woman between 40 and 55 years old who had recovered from COVID-19.

The chain links TRBV4-3 to TRBJ2-7; no firm D call. V lost 2 bases, J lost 3 bases, and 17 bases lay in between. Germline CDR1 is LGHNA and CDR2 is YSLEER. CDR3 length equals 16 residues. CDR3 DNA sequence: TGCGCCAGCAGCCAACGACTGTCGGGTTTCGGCTACGAGCAGTACTTC. Its protein is CASSQRLSGFGYEQYF.

The rearrangement uses TRBV2 and TRBJ2-3; D is perhaps TRBD1 (6 bases). This CDR3 has 13 amino acids. Germline V gene lookup returns CDR1 SNHLY and CDR2 FYNNEI. Trimming took 6 bases from V and 3 from J, leaving 10 bases between them. CDR3 DNA sequence: TGTGCCAGCAGGGGCAGGGGTACAGATACGCAGTATTTT. This sequence encodes CASRGRGTDTQYF.

For the CDR3, the DNA is TGTGCCAGTAGTCCCGGGACTTACTCTGGAAACACCATATATTTT. Translation: CASSPGTYSGNTIYF. The gene calls are TRBV19 and TRBJ1-3, with a tentative D call TRBD1 (5 bases). The ends were cut back, 5 bases at V and 0 bases at J, with 11 bases in the middle. Germline CDR1 LNHDA, CDR2 SQIVND (reference sequence). The CDR3 is made up of 15 amino acids.

This chain joins TRBV7-2 and TRBJ2-3, with 10 nucleotides matching TRBD2. The germline gives CDR1 SGHTA, CDR2 FQGNSA. The length of the CDR3 is 16 residues. With 5 bases clipped from V and 8 bases from J, the junction kept 13 bases outside the gene matches. In DNA, the CDR3 is TGTGCCAGCAGCCCGGTAGTAGCGGGAGGAGTGGGTACGCAGTATTTT. Translation gives CASSPVVAGGVGTQYF.

This clone was counted between two and nine times. This chain joins TRBV6-2 or TRBV6-3 and TRBJ2-2, with unresolved D. Germline V lookup: CDR1 MNHEY, CDR2 SVGEGT. V was trimmed by 6 bases and J by 3 bases, leaving 14 bases between them. This CDR3 has 15 amino acids. CDR3 DNA: TGTGCCAGCAGCCCCCCCGGGTTCTACACCGGGGAGCTGTTTTTT. It specifies CASSPPGFYTGELFF.

V usage is TRBV24-1 and J usage is TRBJ2-3; D is perhaps TRBD1 (6 bases). The CDR3 has 15 residues. The germline CDR1 and CDR2 sequences are KGHDR and SFDVKD. V gave up 5 bases and J gave up 3 bases, with 14 bases separating them. Here the CDR3 reads CATSATGSGTDTQYF. CDR3 nucleotide sequence: TGTGCCACCAGTGCCACAGGGTCCGGGACAGATACGCAGTATTTT.

The gene calls are TRBV5-1 and TRBJ2-7, with D possibly TRBD1 on 6 matching bases. V was trimmed by 1 base and J by 6 bases, leaving 17 bases between them. Germline CDR1 SGHRS, CDR2 YFSETQ. The CDR3 has 15 amino acids. The CDR3 region has the DNA TGCGCCAGCAGCTTGAGGGGGACGACAGGACCCGAGCAGTACTTC. Amino acid sequence: CASSLRGTTGPEQYF.

The chain joins TRBV7-2 to TRBJ1-4; TRBD1 agrees at 11 bases. The ends lost 1 base at V and 7 bases at J; junction bases unmatched: 5. The germline V gene has CDR1 SGHTA and CDR2 FQGNSA. The CDR3 length is 16 residues. The CDR3 DNA sequence: TGTGCCAGCAGCTTAGTCGGGGACAGGGGGGGTGAAAAACTGTTTTTT. It yields the protein CASSLVGDRGGEKLFF.

J is TRBJ2-1 and V is TRBV6-2 or TRBV6-3; D may be TRBD1 (6 bases). The CDR3 is made up of 14 amino acids. The V gene lost 7 bases and the J gene lost 6 bases, with 16 bases spanning the gap. In germline, CDR1 is MNHEY, CDR2 SVGEGT. Here the CDR3 reads CASTPGRGLNEQFF. The CDR3 DNA follows: TGTGCCAGCACCCCGGGCAGGGGCCTCAATGAGCAGTTCTTC.

The chain combines TRBV14 with TRBJ1-1; TRBD1 is a possible D gene (6 bases). The CDR3 has 15 amino acids. Germline loops: CDR1 SGHDN, CDR2 FVKESK. V was clipped by 3 bases and J by 3 bases, with 14 bases between them. The CDR3 coding sequence is TGTGCCAGCAGCCACCCCAGGGGAGGGGACACTGAAGCTTTCTTT. This codes for CASSHPRGGDTEAFF.

This chain uses TRBV7-3 with TRBJ2-1, with 7 bases that match TRBD2. Germline CDR1 and CDR2: SGHTA and FQGTGA. Unmatched junction bases numbered 5, after V lost 3 bases and J lost 6 bases. This CDR3 contains 14 residues. CDR3 nucleotide sequence: TGTGCCAGCAGCTTGCCGGGAGGCCCCAATGAGCAGTTCTTC. This gives the protein CASSLPGGPNEQFF.

This sequence joins TRBV18 and TRBJ2-7, with 9 bases aligning to TRBD2. The V and J ends lost 1 base and 3 bases, in that order; junction bases with no gene match: 1. This CDR3 has 14 residues. From germline, CDR1 is KGHSH and CDR2 LQKENI. The CDR3 DNA is TGTGCCAGCTCACCACGCGGGGGGGACTACGAGCAGTACTTC. Translating gives CASSPRGGDYEQYF.

V gene TRBV5-1 combines with J gene TRBJ2-1; maybe TRBD2 (6 bases). Germline CDR1 is SGHRS and CDR2 is YFSETQ. Trimming shortened V by 6 bases and J by 8 bases, and 15 bases separated the two germline ends. The CDR3 spans 13 residues. The CDR3 reads CASTPTSQDEQFF. DNA for the CDR3: TGCGCCAGCACCCCGACTAGTCAGGATGAGCAGTTCTTC.

This chain joins TRBV19 and TRBJ1-1; tentatively, D is TRBD1 (5 bases). V was cut by 7 bases and J by 1 base, with 13 bases left in between. Germline CDR1 and CDR2: LNHDA and SQIVND (reference sequence). CDR3 size: 14 residues. CDR3 region: CASTSDMRNTEAFF. For the CDR3, the DNA is TGTGCCAGTACCTCGGACATGAGGAACACTGAAGCTTTCTTT. Full variable domain (rest looked up from reference TRBV19 and TRBJ1-1): DGGITQSPKYLFRKEGQNVTLSCEQNLNHDAMYWYRQDPGQGLRLIYYSQIVNDFQKGDIAEGYSVSREKKESFPLTVTSAQKNPTAFYLCASTSDMRNTEAFFGQGTRLTVV.

The chain uses TRBV28 and TRBJ1-2, with 7 bases aligning to TRBD1. The CDR3 contains 14 residues. V lost 5 bases and J lost 8; bases outside the gene matches: 11. Germline V gene data show CDR1 as MDHEN and CDR2 as SYDVKM. The CDR3 DNA follows: TGTGCCAGCAGTCCCGAGACAGGGTTAAGGGGCTACACCTTC. As protein: CASSPETGLRGYTF.

For the CDR3, the DNA is TGTGCCAGCAGTTACGGGGTAGCGGCCACTTACGAGCAGTACTTC. It yields the protein CASSYGVAATYEQYF. V usage is TRBV6-2 or TRBV6-3 and J usage is TRBJ2-7; TRBD2 is a possible D gene (6 bases). Germline V gives CDR1 MNHEY, CDR2 SVGEGT. The V end was cut by 2 bases, the J end by 4 bases, with 15 bases between. This CDR3 is built from 15 residues.

J is TRBJ1-6 and V is TRBV5-4, with TRBD1 identical over 8 bases. Germline CDR1 reads SGHNT; CDR2 reads YYREEE (reference sequence). V was pared by 2 bases and J by 10 bases, with 8 bases of the junction left unmatched. The CDR3 is made up of 15 amino acids. CDR3: CASSFSDRVNSPLHF. CDR3 nucleotides: TGTGCCAGCAGCTTTTCGGACAGGGTGAACTCACCCCTCCACTTT.

This clone was observed once. The chain employs TRBV5-1 and TRBJ2-5; the D is unclear. The CDR3 length is 14 residues. CDR1 is SGHRS and CDR2 is YFSETQ in the germline V gene. V was shortened by 7 bases and J by 4 bases, with 17 bases between the two germline ends. DNA of the CDR3: TGCGCCAGCTCCGAACCGGAGAGAGGAGAGACCCAGTACTTC. This gives the protein CASSEPERGETQYF.

The rearrangement links TRBV11-2 to TRBJ1-2, with a weak D call TRBD1 (5 bases). V lost 0 bases, J lost 7 bases, and 9 bases lay in between. The CDR3 is made up of 13 amino acids. From germline, CDR1 is SGHAT and CDR2 FQNNGV. The CDR3 region has the DNA TGTGCCAGCAGCTTAGATCAGGGTGGTGGCTACACCTTC. Translation: CASSLDQGGGYTF.

V gene TRBV11-2 combines with J gene TRBJ2-1, with a weak D call TRBD2 (5 bases). The germline V gene has CDR1 SGHAT and CDR2 FQNNGV. This CDR3 has 11 amino acids. Trimming removed 5 bases from V and 9 bases from J, with 8 bases in between. CDR3 loop: CASSATIEQFF. CDR3 coding DNA: TGTGCCAGCAGCGCGACTATTGAGCAGTTCTTC.

The genes are TRBV2 and TRBJ2-2, with D possibly TRBD1 on 5 matching bases. V lost 2 bases, J lost 6 bases, and 10 bases lay in between. The CDR3 sequence is 14 residues long. Germline CDR1 reads SNHLY; CDR2 reads FYNNEI. The chain's CDR3 is CASSESQGSGELFF. The CDR3 DNA reads TGTGCCAGCAGTGAATCGCAGGGATCCGGGGAGCTGTTTTTT.

The chain joins TRBV6-6 to TRBJ1-2, with D perhaps TRBD1 (5 bases). This CDR3 is 15 amino acids long. Germline CDR1 reads MNHNY; CDR2 reads SVGAGI (reference sequence). Trimming took off 2 bases at V and 4 bases at J, with 14 bases between the two ends. The CDR3 DNA follows: TGTGCCAGCAGTTACGCGGCAGGGTTGAGCTATGGCTACACCTTC. The encoded protein is CASSYAAGLSYGYTF.

The rearrangement uses TRBV19 and TRBJ2-1, with 7 bases aligning to TRBD2. In germline, CDR1 is LNHDA, CDR2 SQIVND (reference sequence). The CDR3 sequence is 15 residues long. Losses at the gene ends were 7 bases for V and 9 bases for J; bases not matched to a gene: 15. CDR3 amino acids: CASTPGLNAASEQFF. As DNA, the CDR3 is TGTGCCAGTACCCCGGGACTAAACGCCGCCAGTGAGCAGTTCTTC.

The genes are TRBV24-1 and TRBJ1-2; 7 bases are shared with TRBD1. This CDR3 is 13 amino acids long. Unmatched junction bases numbered 4, after V lost 7 bases and J lost 3 bases. CDR1 is KGHDR and CDR2 is SFDVKD in the germline V gene. In DNA, the CDR3 is TGTGCCACCAGAAGGGGGCTCGACTATGGCTACACCTTC. This gives the protein CATRRGLDYGYTF.

The sample holds one count of this clone. This rearrangement joins TRBV6-2 or TRBV6-3 to TRBJ2-7, with 10 bases aligning to TRBD1. From germline, CDR1 is MNHEY and CDR2 SVGEGT. V gave up 6 bases and J gave up 9 bases; unmatched junction bases: 8. This CDR3 is 13 amino acids long. In DNA form, the CDR3 reads TGTGCCAGCAGCCAAGACAGGGGGCAGGGGCAGTACGTC. Encoded protein: CASSQDRGQGQYV.

This clone was observed once. This sequence joins TRBV10-3 and TRBJ2-2, with TRBD2 matching 7 bases. This CDR3 contains 15 residues. From germline, CDR1 is ENHRY and CDR2 SYGVKD. Unmatched junction bases numbered 11, after V lost 7 bases and J lost 6 bases. CDR3 in DNA: TGTGCCATCACCCCCCAGGCGGGAGTCGCCGGGGAGCTGTTTTTT. Protein: CAITPQAGVAGELFF.

The chain links TRBV7-2 to TRBJ2-3; D might be TRBD1 (6 bases). Trimming took 2 bases from V and 3 from J, leaving 9 bases between them. Germline V gene sequence: CDR1 SGHTA, CDR2 FQGNSA. The length of the CDR3 is 14 residues. The DNA for the CDR3 is TGTGCCAGCAGCTTAAGCAGGGGTACAGATACGCAGTATTTT. It codes for CASSLSRGTDTQYF. The full variable domain, with the rest looked up from reference TRBV7-2 and TRBJ2-3, is GAGVSQSPSNKVTEKGKDVELRCDPISGHTALYWYRQSLGQGLEFLIYFQGNSAPDKSGLPSDRFSAERTGGSVSTLTIQRTQQEDSAVYLCASSLSRGTDTQYFGPGTRLTVL.

A single count supports this clone. The chain couples TRBV19 to TRBJ2-1; TRBD2 aligns across 8 bases. The junction had 7 bases not matched to a gene; V was cut back by 10 bases and J by 2 bases. The CDR3 length is 14 residues. The germline V gene has CDR1 LNHDA and CDR2 SQIVND (reference sequence). The CDR3 loop is CATRGGRPYNEQFF. In DNA form, the CDR3 reads TGTGCCACCAGGGGCGGGAGGCCCTACAATGAGCAGTTCTTC.

The genes are TRBV7-9 and TRBJ2-2, with D perhaps TRBD1 (6 bases). The V end was cut by 5 bases, the J end by 1 base, with 11 bases between. The CDR3 is made up of 15 amino acids. CDR1 is SEHNR and CDR2 is FQNEAQ in the germline V gene (reference sequence). CDR3 sequence (DNA): TGTGCCAGCAGCCACAGGGCCAGGAACACCGGGGAGCTGTTTTTT. Amino acids: CASSHRARNTGELFF.

The genes are TRBV19 and TRBJ1-3; D unresolved. The CDR3 sequence is 15 residues long. V was cut by 7 bases and J by 0 bases, with 13 bases left in between. Germline CDR1 reads LNHDA; CDR2 reads SQIVND (reference sequence). The CDR3 region has the DNA TGTGCCAGTACCACAAACGGGGACTCTGGAAACACCATATATTTT. Protein sequence: CASTTNGDSGNTIYF.

The chain has TRBV6-5 and TRBJ1-4, with D possibly TRBD1 on 5 matching bases. Germline V lookup: CDR1 MNHEY, CDR2 SVGAGI. Trimming took off 3 bases at V and 8 bases at J, with 13 bases between the two ends. The CDR3 covers 14 residues. The CDR3 loop is CASSYGGDGEKLFF. DNA for the CDR3: TGTGCCAGCAGTTATGGAGGGGACGGGGAAAAACTGTTTTTT.